This entry is about one T cell receptor beta chain. The target antigen is unknown. These data belong to a study of a mutant IDH1 vaccine in newly diagnosed glioma. Time point meaning: week 47, end of study. Each dose delivered 300 ug of mutant IDH1 20-mer peptide subcutaneously with imiquimod. This CDR3 contains 13 residues. With 2 bases clipped from V and 14 bases from J, the junction kept 6 bases outside the gene matches. CDR1 is SEHNR and CDR2 is FQNEAQ in the germline V gene (reference sequence). Sequencing was performed with immunoSEQ multiplex PCR; in TCRdb, only in-frame clones are kept and a portion is missing. This table holds roughly 56,000 clones, around three quarters found once.

The V and J genes are TRBV7-9 and TRBJ1-6; TRBD1 aligns across 7 bases. The sequenced sample was PBMCs, obtained from a glioma patient whose treatment included an IDH1 peptide vaccine. The clonotype comes from a man over 45 with glioma. For the CDR3, the DNA is TGTGCCAGCAGCTTAAGACAGGGACGAACCCTCCACTTT. This sequence encodes CASSLRQGRTLHF. The whole variable domain, remainder taken from reference TRBV7-9 and TRBJ1-6, is DTGVSQNPRHKITKRGQNVTFRCDPISEHNRLYWYRQTLGQGPEFLTYFQNEAQLEKSRLLSDRFSAERPKGSFSTLEIQRTEQGDSAMYLCASSLRQGRTLHFGNGTRLTVT.